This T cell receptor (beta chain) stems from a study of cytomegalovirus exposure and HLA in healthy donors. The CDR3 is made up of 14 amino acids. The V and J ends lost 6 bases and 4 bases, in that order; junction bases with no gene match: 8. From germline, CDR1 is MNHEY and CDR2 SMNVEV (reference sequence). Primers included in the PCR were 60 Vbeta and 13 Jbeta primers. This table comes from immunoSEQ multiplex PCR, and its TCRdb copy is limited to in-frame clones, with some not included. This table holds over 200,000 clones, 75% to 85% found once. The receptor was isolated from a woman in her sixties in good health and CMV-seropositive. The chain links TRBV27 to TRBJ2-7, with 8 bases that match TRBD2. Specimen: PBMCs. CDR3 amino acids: CASRSHSSGYEQYF. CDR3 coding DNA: TGTGCCAGCAGATCTCATTCTAGCGGGTACGAGCAGTACTTC.